This T cell receptor beta chain comes out of a study of spatial heterogeneity in lung cancer. This clonotype was found many times. Time point reported: sample taken at primary tumor resection. The sequenced material consisted of unsorted whole RNA from tumor, nontumor lung or frozen PBMC. TCRdb passed the 5' RACE reads through MiXCR, listing each CDR3 protein once. The sample consists of tens of thousands of distinct CDR3 sequences, less than 5.5% of them appearing once. The origin of this receptor is a male donor with early-stage non-small cell lung cancer. Here the sequenced sample was PBMCs, taken at surgery.

The CDR3 region has the DNA TGTGCCAGCAGTTCCCTAAGGGGCTCCTACGAGCAGTACTTC. This encodes CASSSLRGSYEQYF. The chain uses TRBV27 and TRBJ2-7; perhaps TRBD1 as D (5 bases). Trimming stripped 4 bases from V and 0 bases from J, with 10 bases between. Germline V gives CDR1 MNHEY, CDR2 SMNVEV (reference sequence). There are 14 residues in the CDR3.